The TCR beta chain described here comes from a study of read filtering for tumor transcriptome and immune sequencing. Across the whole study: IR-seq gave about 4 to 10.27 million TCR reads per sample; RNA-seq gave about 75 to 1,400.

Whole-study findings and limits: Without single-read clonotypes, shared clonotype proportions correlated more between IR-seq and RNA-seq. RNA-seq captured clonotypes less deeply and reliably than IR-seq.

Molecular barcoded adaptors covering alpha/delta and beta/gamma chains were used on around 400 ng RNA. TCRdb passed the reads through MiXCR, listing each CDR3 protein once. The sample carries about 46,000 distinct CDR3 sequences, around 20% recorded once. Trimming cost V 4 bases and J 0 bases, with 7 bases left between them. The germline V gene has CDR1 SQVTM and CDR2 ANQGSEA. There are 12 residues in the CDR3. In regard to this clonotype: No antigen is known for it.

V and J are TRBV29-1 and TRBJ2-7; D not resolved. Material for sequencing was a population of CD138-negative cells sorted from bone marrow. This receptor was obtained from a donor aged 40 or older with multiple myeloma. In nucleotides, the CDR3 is TGCAGCGTTGTATTAAGCTCCTACGAGCAGTACTTC. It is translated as CSVVLSSYEQYF.